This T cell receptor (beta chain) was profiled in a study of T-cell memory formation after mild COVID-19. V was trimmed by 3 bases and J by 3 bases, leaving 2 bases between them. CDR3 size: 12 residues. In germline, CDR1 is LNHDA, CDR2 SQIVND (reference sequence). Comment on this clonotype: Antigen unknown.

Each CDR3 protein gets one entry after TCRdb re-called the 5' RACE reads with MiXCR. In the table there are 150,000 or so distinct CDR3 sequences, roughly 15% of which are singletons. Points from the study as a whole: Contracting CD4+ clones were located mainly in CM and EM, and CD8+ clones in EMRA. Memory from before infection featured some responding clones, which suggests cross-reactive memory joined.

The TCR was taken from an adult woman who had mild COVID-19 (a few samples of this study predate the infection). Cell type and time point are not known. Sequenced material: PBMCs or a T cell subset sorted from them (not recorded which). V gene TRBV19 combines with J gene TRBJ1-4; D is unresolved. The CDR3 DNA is TGTGCCAGTAGTATCTCTAATGAAAAACTGTTTTTT. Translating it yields CASSISNEKLFF.